This T cell receptor (beta chain) was profiled in a study of early T cells in non-severe SARS-CoV-2 infection. Study results and caveats: Database matching using VDJdb favored anti-spike CD8 responses, with private and CD4 specificities left missing.

This clonotype was counted at least ten times. Its antigen is currently unknown. V was pared by 5 bases and J by 1 base, with 5 bases between. CDR1 and CDR2 from the germline V gene are SGHRS and YFSETQ. This CDR3 region has 12 residues. Each CDR3 protein gets one entry after TCRdb re-called the 5' RACE reads with MiXCR. The profile covers tens of thousands of distinct CDR3 sequences, with 4% to 5.5% appearing a single time and roughly 20% taken by the ten largest. This sequence joins TRBV5-1 and TRBJ2-3; D gene uncertain. The TCR sequence derives from an adult who was a healthcare worker with PCR-confirmed SARS-CoV-2 infection or an uninfected control (not recorded which). The sequencing input was whole blood. Written as DNA, the CDR3 is TGCGCCAGCAGTTGGGGCACAGATACGCAGTATTTT. This sequence encodes CASSWGTDTQYF. The variable domain in full, with the rest retrieved from reference TRBV5-1 and TRBJ2-3, is KAGVTQTPRYLIKTRGQQVTLSCSPISGHRSVSWYQQTPGQGLQFLFEYFSETQRNKGNFPGRFSGRQFSNSRSEMNVSTLELGDSALYLCASSWGTDTQYFGPGTRLTVL.